The clone carrying this T cell receptor (beta chain) turned up a few times. Gene labels here are mouse ones. The CDR3 end falls 4 residues outside the read, so it is completed with the germline J gene. cDNA prepared by RNA extraction and subsequent reverse transcription served as the template for sequencing. This table comes from immunoSEQ multiplex PCR, and its TCRdb copy is limited to in-frame clones, with some not included. Listed for the sample are more than 90,000 clones, none seen a single time. The data stem from a study of CD8+ T cells in alopecia areata. The V gene's germline CDR1 is NSQYPW and CDR2 LRSPGD (reference sequence). The CDR3 length is 16 residues.

The rearrangement joins TRBV1 to TRBJ1-2; 8 bases align to TRBD1. The source is a C3H/HeJ mouse with alopecia areata. The strain's MHC: H2-k. The specimen was lesional skin. The CDR3 reads CTCSADRGQGPPDYTF. Partial CDR3 DNA: TGCACCTGCAGTGCAGATCGAGGACAGGGTCCTCCC.